A selection of T cell receptor beta chains follows, all from one sample in a study of cytomegalovirus exposure and HLA in healthy donors. This table comes from immunoSEQ multiplex PCR, and its TCRdb copy is limited to in-frame clones, with some not included. The table shows approximately 190,000 clones, with 80% to 85% occurring only once. Sequenced: PBMCs. These receptors all stem from a young woman in good health and CMV-seronegative. CDR3s include the opening cysteine and the closing phenylalanine or tryptophan. The order of the fields is clone size, V gene, J gene, D gene, CDR3 DNA, CDR3 protein. A D gene is named only where the DNA matches it firmly. Not all rows give a size; the values are once, few, many and, for expanded clones, a class.

abundance: .
v_gene: TRBV27
j_gene: TRBJ2-6
d_gene: .
CDR3nt: TGTGCCAGCAGTGGTAACCGGGACTCTGGGGCCAACGTCCTGACTTTC
CDR3aa: CASSGNRDSGANVLTF

abundance: .
v_gene: TRBV9
j_gene: TRBJ1-3
d_gene: TRBD1
CDR3nt: TGTGCCAGCAGCGCTGGACAGGTCAGGTCTGGAAACACCATATATTTT
CDR3aa: CASSAGQVRSGNTIYF

abundance: .
v_gene: TRBV7-9
j_gene: TRBJ1-5
d_gene: .
CDR3nt: TGTTCCAGCAGCTTAGAAGCTCAGCCCCAGCATTTT
CDR3aa: CSSSLEAQPQHF

abundance: .
v_gene: TRBV19
j_gene: TRBJ1-5
d_gene: .
CDR3nt: TGTGCCAGTAGTACCCTGACACGGTTGGTATCACAGCCCCAGCATTTT
CDR3aa: CASSTLTRLVSQPQHF

abundance: .
v_gene: TRBV6-5
j_gene: TRBJ2-2
d_gene: .
CDR3nt: TGTGCCAGCAGTTGGTCGGCGGTAGGCACCGGGGAGCTGTTTTTT
CDR3aa: CASSWSAVGTGELFF

abundance: .
v_gene: TRBV7-9
j_gene: TRBJ1-5
d_gene: .
CDR3nt: TGTGCCAGCAGCTTAAGAGGGGGAGAGGGTCAGCCCCAGCATTTT
CDR3aa: CASSLRGGEGQPQHF

abundance: .
v_gene: TRBV5-1
j_gene: TRBJ2-7
d_gene: .
CDR3nt: TGCGCCAGCAGCCCCGATCCCGGAGTTTCCTACACCTACGAGCAGTACTTC
CDR3aa: CASSPDPGVSYTYEQYF

abundance: once
v_gene: TRBV6-4
j_gene: TRBJ2-1
d_gene: TRBD2
CDR3nt: TGTGCCAGCAGTGACCCCCCAGCGGGAGTTTTCCCCTCCTACAATGAGCAGTTCTTC
CDR3aa: CASSDPPAGVFPSYNEQFF

abundance: .
v_gene: TRBV6-5
j_gene: TRBJ2-1
d_gene: .
CDR3nt: TGTGCCAGCAGTTACACTAGCCGGGGCAATGAGCAGTTCTTC
CDR3aa: CASSYTSRGNEQFF

abundance: .
v_gene: TRBV7-9
j_gene: TRBJ1-4
d_gene: .
CDR3nt: TGTGCCAGCAGCTCGGGACTAAGGGTAACTAATGAAAAACTGTTTTTT
CDR3aa: CASSSGLRVTNEKLFF

abundance: .
v_gene: TRBV11-2
j_gene: TRBJ2-7
d_gene: TRBD1
CDR3nt: TGTGCCAGCAGCTTGAGTAGGCTGGGACAGGGCTACGAGCAGTACTTC
CDR3aa: CASSLSRLGQGYEQYF

abundance: .
v_gene: TRBV29-1
j_gene: TRBJ2-1
d_gene: .
CDR3nt: TGCAGCGTACTAACAGGGGAGCAGTTCTTC
CDR3aa: CSVLTGEQFF

abundance: .
v_gene: TRBV6-5
j_gene: TRBJ2-1
d_gene: TRBD1
CDR3nt: TGTGCCAGCAGTTACTCGACAGGGACCCCCTACAATGAGCAGTTCTTC
CDR3aa: CASSYSTGTPYNEQFF

abundance: .
v_gene: TRBV30
j_gene: TRBJ2-7
d_gene: .
CDR3nt: TGTGCCTGGAGTCCGGGTCGGGCCTACGAGCAGTACTTC
CDR3aa: CAWSPGRAYEQYF

abundance: .
v_gene: TRBV27
j_gene: TRBJ1-4
d_gene: TRBD1
CDR3nt: TGTGCCAGCAGATCGGACAGGGGGAATGAAAAACTGTTTTTT
CDR3aa: CASRSDRGNEKLFF

abundance: .
v_gene: TRBV19
j_gene: TRBJ2-7
d_gene: .
CDR3nt: TGTGCCAGTAGTGCCGGGATTAAATACGAGCAGTACTTC
CDR3aa: CASSAGIKYEQYF

abundance: .
v_gene: TRBV19
j_gene: TRBJ2-5
d_gene: .
CDR3nt: TGTGCCAGTAGTTCGAGACAGGCAGAAGAGACCCAGTACTTC
CDR3aa: CASSSRQAEETQYF

abundance: .
v_gene: TRBV4-1
j_gene: TRBJ2-7
d_gene: .
CDR3nt: TGCGCCAGCAGCCAAGAATTGAGCAGGGGAGAGCAGTACTTC
CDR3aa: CASSQELSRGEQYF

abundance: .
v_gene: TRBV18
j_gene: TRBJ1-1
d_gene: .
CDR3nt: TGTGCCAGCTCACCGGTCCAGGGCCTGAACACTGAAGCTTTCTTT
CDR3aa: CASSPVQGLNTEAFF

abundance: .
v_gene: TRBV6-5
j_gene: TRBJ2-5
d_gene: .
CDR3nt: TGTGCCGCAAGGGGGGGGCAAGAGACCCAGTACTTC
CDR3aa: CAARGGQETQYF

abundance: .
v_gene: TRBV7-2
j_gene: TRBJ2-3
d_gene: TRBD2
CDR3nt: TGTGCCAGCAGCTTAGGTAGCGGGGGCGGGGATACGCAGTATTTT
CDR3aa: CASSLGSGGGDTQYF

abundance: .
v_gene: TRBV6-5
j_gene: TRBJ1-2
d_gene: .
CDR3nt: TGTGCCAGCAGTTACTCTTCTTTGTCCTATGGCTACACCTTC
CDR3aa: CASSYSSLSYGYTF

abundance: .
v_gene: TRBV28
j_gene: TRBJ2-1
d_gene: .
CDR3nt: TGTGCCAGCAGTTTGTTGGGCGGGACCAATGAGCAGTTCTTC
CDR3aa: CASSLLGGTNEQFF

abundance: .
v_gene: TRBV11-3
j_gene: TRBJ1-1
d_gene: .
CDR3nt: TGTGCCAGCAGCCCACGGGGGAACACTGAAGCTTTCTTT
CDR3aa: CASSPRGNTEAFF

abundance: .
v_gene: TRBV28
j_gene: TRBJ2-1
d_gene: TRBD2
CDR3nt: TGTGCCAGCAGTTTCGGCGGGAGTAGGATCCATGAGCAGTTCTTC
CDR3aa: CASSFGGSRIHEQFF

abundance: few
v_gene: TRBV5-8
j_gene: TRBJ1-5
d_gene: .
CDR3nt: TGTGCCAGCAGACAAACAGGTAGCGGTCAGCCCCAGCATTTT
CDR3aa: CASRQTGSGQPQHF

abundance: .
v_gene: TRBV6-6
j_gene: TRBJ2-2
d_gene: .
CDR3nt: TGTGCCAGCAGCACGACAGGCAACACCGGGGAGCTGTTTTTT
CDR3aa: CASSTTGNTGELFF

abundance: .
v_gene: TRBV5-8
j_gene: TRBJ2-7
d_gene: .
CDR3nt: TGTGCCAGCAGCTGGAGTCATGAGCAGTACTTC
CDR3aa: CASSWSHEQYF

abundance: .
v_gene: TRBV18
j_gene: TRBJ1-3
d_gene: TRBD1
CDR3nt: TGTGCCAGCTCACCCCGACCGGGACAGCAGTACTCTGGAAACACCATATATTTT
CDR3aa: CASSPRPGQQYSGNTIYF

abundance: .
v_gene: TRBV5-6
j_gene: TRBJ1-5
d_gene: .
CDR3nt: TGTGCCAGCAGCTTCACAGGGACCAATCAGCCCCAGCATTTT
CDR3aa: CASSFTGTNQPQHF

abundance: .
v_gene: TRBV11-2
j_gene: TRBJ1-3
d_gene: TRBD1
CDR3nt: TGTGCCAGCAGCTTAGGGGGGACAGGCTTCGGCGGAAACACCATATATTTT
CDR3aa: CASSLGGTGFGGNTIYF

abundance: .
v_gene: TRBV6-6
j_gene: TRBJ2-7
d_gene: .
CDR3nt: TGTGCCAGCAGATCGGGACTCAGCAACCCCGAGCAGTACTTC
CDR3aa: CASRSGLSNPEQYF

abundance: .
v_gene: TRBV6-5
j_gene: TRBJ2-1
d_gene: .
CDR3nt: TGTGCCAGCAGTTACTCGTTGCGAGGTGAGCAGTTCTTC
CDR3aa: CASSYSLRGEQFF

abundance: .
v_gene: TRBV9
j_gene: TRBJ2-3
d_gene: .
CDR3nt: TGTGCCAGCAGCGTAAACGGCTTCTACTACACAGATACGCAGTATTTT
CDR3aa: CASSVNGFYYTDTQYF

abundance: once
v_gene: TRBV6-1
j_gene: TRBJ1-5
d_gene: TRBD1
CDR3nt: TGTGCCAGCAGTGCGACAGGGGCCAATCAGCCCCAGCATTTT
CDR3aa: CASSATGANQPQHF

abundance: .
v_gene: TRBV5-1
j_gene: TRBJ2-7
d_gene: TRBD2
CDR3nt: TGCGCCAGCAGGCCCGGGACTAGCGGCTACGAGCAGTACTTC
CDR3aa: CASRPGTSGYEQYF

abundance: few
v_gene: TRBV27
j_gene: TRBJ2-5
d_gene: .
CDR3nt: TGTGCCAGCAGTTTTGACAGACAAGAGACCCAGTACTTC
CDR3aa: CASSFDRQETQYF

abundance: few
v_gene: TRBV25-1
j_gene: TRBJ1-1
d_gene: .
CDR3nt: TGTGCCAGCAGTGAATCGCGCGGAAGTAAGGCCACTGAAGCTTTCTTT
CDR3aa: CASSESRGSKATEAFF

abundance: once
v_gene: TRBV6-4
j_gene: TRBJ2-3
d_gene: .
CDR3nt: TGTGCCAGCAGTGATTCGGGGTCCACAGATACGCAGTATTTT
CDR3aa: CASSDSGSTDTQYF

abundance: .
v_gene: TRBV12-1
j_gene: TRBJ1-2
d_gene: .
CDR3nt: TGTGCCAGCAGCTTTGGGGGGGGTGACTATGGCTACACCTTC
CDR3aa: CASSFGGGDYGYTF

abundance: .
v_gene: TRBV11-2
j_gene: TRBJ1-4
d_gene: TRBD1
CDR3nt: TGTGCCAGCAGCCCCGACAGGGGTATAACTAATGAAAAACTGTTTTTT
CDR3aa: CASSPDRGITNEKLFF

abundance: once
v_gene: TRBV7-2
j_gene: TRBJ1-5
d_gene: .
CDR3nt: TGTGCCAGCAGCTTTCGGGGGAATCAGCCCCAGCATTTT
CDR3aa: CASSFRGNQPQHF

abundance: .
v_gene: TRBV18
j_gene: TRBJ1-5
d_gene: TRBD1
CDR3nt: TGTGCCAGCTCACCTGTCACAGGGGGAGCTTATAGCAATCAGCCCCAGCATTTT
CDR3aa: CASSPVTGGAYSNQPQHF

abundance: few
v_gene: TRBV4-1
j_gene: TRBJ2-7
d_gene: .
CDR3nt: TGCGCCAGCAGCTTCGTCGGGACTTCCTACGAGCAGTACTTC
CDR3aa: CASSFVGTSYEQYF

abundance: .
v_gene: TRBV7-9
j_gene: TRBJ2-1
d_gene: TRBD2
CDR3nt: TGTGCCAGCAGCTCTACGACTAGCGGAAACAATGAGCAGTTCTTC
CDR3aa: CASSSTTSGNNEQFF

abundance: .
v_gene: TRBV6-4
j_gene: TRBJ2-1
d_gene: .
CDR3nt: TGTGCCAGCAGTGAATCGGGGGAGCAGTTCTTC
CDR3aa: CASSESGEQFF

abundance: once
v_gene: TRBV9
j_gene: TRBJ1-5
d_gene: .
CDR3nt: TGTGCCAGCAGCGTGACTGGGGGCGGGCCCCAGCATTTT
CDR3aa: CASSVTGGGPQHF